What follows are 15 T cell receptor beta chains derived from one specimen sequenced in a study of chemoradiotherapy in HPV16-positive cancers. Using immunoSEQ multiplex PCR, the repertoire was profiled, and TCRdb retains in-frame clones only, with some absent. The sample lists about 20,000 clones; approximately 84% were seen once. The specimen comprised blood, sampled from a patient who underwent chemoradiotherapy. These receptor sequences come from a human donor with HPV-associated anogenital cancer.

The CDR3 spells CASSFTGTGNTEAFF. CDR3 in DNA: TGTGCCAGTAGTTTTACCGGGACAGGGAACACTGAAGCTTTCTTT. The rearrangement uses TRBV19 and TRBJ1-1, with 8 bases aligning to TRBD1. The CDR3 has 15 amino acids. J gave up 1 base and V 5 bases, and 6 bases lay outside the gene matches. The germline V gene encodes CDR1 LNHDA and CDR2 SQIVND (reference sequence).

The chain has TRBV29-1 and TRBJ2-3; 8 bases match TRBD2. V was clipped by 6 bases and J by 6 bases; unmatched bases: 11. CDR1 is SQVTM, CDR2 ANQGSEA, per germline. The CDR3 is 14 residues long. CDR3: CSVAPGLVGDTQYF. Here the CDR3 DNA reads TGCAGCGTGGCCCCGGGACTAGTCGGGGATACGCAGTATTTT.

Here the CDR3 DNA reads TGTGCCAGCAGCTTGGGACAGAGGAACACTGAAGCTTTCTTT. This sequence encodes CASSLGQRNTEAFF. The rearrangement uses TRBV7-9 and TRBJ1-1, with 7 nucleotides matching TRBD1. The CDR3 loop spans 14 amino acids. The germline V gene has CDR1 SEHNR and CDR2 FQNEAQ (reference sequence). Unmatched junction bases numbered 2, after V lost 3 bases and J lost 1 base.

This chain uses TRBV7-9 with TRBJ2-1, with a possible D match to TRBD1 (5 bases). Looked up from germline, CDR1 is SEHNR and CDR2 is FQNEAQ (reference sequence). The CDR3 contains 12 residues. V lost 4 bases, J lost 10 bases, and 11 bases lay in between. CDR3 amino acids: CASSSGQGEQFF. CDR3 in DNA: TGTGCCAGCAGCTCCGGACAAGGCGAGCAGTTCTTC.

V gene TRBV30 combines with J gene TRBJ2-1; D call uncertain. Deletions cut 0 bases from V and 1 base from J, with 7 bases between. The CDR3 is 14 residues long. CDR1 and CDR2 (germline): GTSNPN, SVGIG (reference sequence). The CDR3: CAWSVRRSYNEQFF. The CDR3 DNA follows: TGTGCCTGGAGTGTACGGCGGTCCTACAATGAGCAGTTCTTC.

This clone appeared once. The rearrangement joins TRBV6-6 to TRBJ2-5, with D unresolved. The CDR3 covers 11 residues. Germline lookup yields CDR1 MNHNY and CDR2 SVGAGI (reference sequence). Trimming removed 5 bases from V and 9 bases from J, with 10 bases in between. The CDR3 bases are TGTGCCAGCAGTCTTGGCGAGGCCCAGTACTTC. It yields the protein CASSLGEAQYF.

V usage is TRBV5-8 and J usage is TRBJ1-6; no definite D call. Trimming shortened V by 2 bases and J by 7 bases, and 7 bases separated the two germline ends. The germline V gene has CDR1 SGHTS and CDR2 YDEGEE. The CDR3 has 13 amino acids. Here the CDR3 reads CASSFQTNSPLHF. In DNA, the CDR3 is TGTGCCAGCAGCTTCCAGACAAATTCACCCCTCCACTTT.

The gene calls are TRBV14 and TRBJ2-7; D remains ambiguous. The CDR3 sequence is 12 residues long. CDR1 and CDR2 (germline): SGHDN, FVKESK. The V and J ends lost 0 bases and 10 bases respectively, with 10 bases between them. CDR3 protein: CASSQDSITQYF. The CDR3 bases are TGTGCCAGCAGCCAAGACAGTATTACACAGTACTTC. Complete variable domain (other parts from reference TRBV14 and TRBJ2-7): EAGVTQFPSHSVIEKGQTVTLRCDPISGHDNLYWYRRVMGKEIKFLLHFVKESKQDESGMPNNRFLAERTGGTYSTLKVQPAELEDSGVYFCASSQDSITQYFGPGTRLTVT.

CDR3 in DNA: TGTGCCAGCAGCGTACAGCAGGGGACCCAGTACTTC. It translates to CASSVQQGTQYF. The chain employs TRBV9 and TRBJ2-5; TRBD1 is a possible D gene (5 bases). V was trimmed by 1 base and J by 7 bases, leaving 8 bases between them. Germline CDR1 reads SGDLS; CDR2 reads YYNGEE. CDR3 length: 12 residues.

The rearrangement uses TRBV5-1 and TRBJ2-7; D might be TRBD1 (5 bases). Germline values: CDR1 SGHRS, CDR2 YFSETQ. This CDR3 is 15 amino acids long. The germline V and J ends were trimmed by 4 bases and 2 bases, with 16 bases remaining between them. This chain's CDR3 is CASSPELGPPYEQYF. CDR3 sequence (DNA): TGCGCCAGCAGCCCGGAGTTGGGGCCGCCCTACGAGCAGTACTTC.

This chain links TRBV6-1 with TRBJ1-3, with D possibly TRBD1 on 5 matching bases. The CDR3 covers 15 residues. The V end was cut by 4 bases, the J end by 0 bases, with 10 bases between. Germline V gene lookup returns CDR1 MNHNS and CDR2 SASEGT. The CDR3 reads CASSVFQGSGNTIYF. CDR3 coding DNA: TGTGCCAGCAGTGTTTTCCAGGGCTCTGGAAACACCATATATTTT.

The chain carries TRBV6-1 and TRBJ2-7; 11 positions match TRBD1. This CDR3 has 15 amino acids. After removal of 4 bases from V and 3 bases from J, the junction contained 5 bases not matched to a gene. CDR1 is MNHNS and CDR2 is SASEGT in the germline V gene. The CDR3 nucleotides are TGTGCCAGCAGTGTGCGGACAGGGGGCATCTACGAGCAGTACTTC. Its translation is CASSVRTGGIYEQYF.

V usage is TRBV30 and J usage is TRBJ2-2; 9 bases match TRBD1. Unmatched junction bases numbered 5, after V lost 5 bases and J lost 7 bases. The CDR3 sequence is 13 residues long. CDR1 is GTSNPN and CDR2 is SVGIG in the germline V gene (reference sequence). The CDR3 sequence is CAWGQGLGGELFF. The CDR3 DNA reads as TGTGCCTGGGGACAGGGGCTCGGCGGGGAGCTGTTTTTT.

As regards this clone: A junction end diverges from the germline sequence, so it may reflect a read error. DNA for the CDR3: TGTGCCAGCAGAGAAGAGAGGTTCGAAAAACTGTTTTTT. It codes for CASREERFEKLFF. The chain recombines TRBV2 with TRBJ1-4; the D is unclear. CDR1 and CDR2 (germline): SNHLY, FYNNEI. The CDR3 loop spans 13 amino acids.

The rearrangement uses TRBV6-4 and TRBJ1-6, with 9 bases identical to TRBD1. The CDR3 runs to 14 residues. V lost 6 bases to trimming and J lost 7 bases; unmatched junction nucleotides: 4. Germline loops: CDR1 MRHNA, CDR2 SNTAGT. The CDR3 sequence: CASSPQGANSPLHF. CDR3 coding DNA: TGTGCCAGCAGCCCACAGGGGGCGAATTCACCCCTCCACTTT.